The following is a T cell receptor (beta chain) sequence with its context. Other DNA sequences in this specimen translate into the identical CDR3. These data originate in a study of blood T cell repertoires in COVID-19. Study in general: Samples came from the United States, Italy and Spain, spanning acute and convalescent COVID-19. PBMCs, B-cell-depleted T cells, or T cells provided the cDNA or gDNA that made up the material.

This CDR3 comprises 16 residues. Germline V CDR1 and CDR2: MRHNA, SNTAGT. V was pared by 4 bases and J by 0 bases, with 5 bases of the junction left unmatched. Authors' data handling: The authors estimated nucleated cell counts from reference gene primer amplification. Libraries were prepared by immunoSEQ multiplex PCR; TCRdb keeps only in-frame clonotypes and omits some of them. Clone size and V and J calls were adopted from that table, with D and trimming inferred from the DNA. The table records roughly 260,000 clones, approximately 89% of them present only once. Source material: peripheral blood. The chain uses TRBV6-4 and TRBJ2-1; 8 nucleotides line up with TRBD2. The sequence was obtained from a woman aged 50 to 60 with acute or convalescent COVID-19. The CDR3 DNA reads TGTGCCAGCAGTGGCTTAGCGGGGAGCTCCTACAATGAGCAGTTCTTC. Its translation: CASSGLAGSSYNEQFF.